These 13 T cell receptor beta chains share one sample of origin, sequenced in a study of T cell repertoires in cytomegalovirus infection. These receptors lack a known antigen. TCRdb re-called the reads through MiXCR, storing one row per CDR3 protein. Here the sample spans a few hundred thousand distinct CDR3 sequences, approximately 46% being singletons. The sequenced sample was cultured PBMCs, obtained from culture after CMV antigen stimulation. Receptors were obtained from a human donor in good health (CMV status not recorded). Some clones in this sample may be carry-over from other donors' samples.

This clonotype was counted only a few times. V is TRBV7-2 and J is TRBJ2-3, with no clear D. The germline CDR1 and CDR2 sequences are SGHTA and FQGNSA. The length of the CDR3 is 14 residues. Trimming stripped 3 bases from V and 2 bases from J, with 9 bases between. The CDR3 region has the DNA TGTGCCAGCAGCTTCTTGGGGATCACAGATACGCAGTATTTT. Its protein product is CASSFLGITDTQYF.

The chain recombines TRBV2 with TRBJ1-5; D not certain. V was cut by 7 bases and J by 2 bases, with 12 bases left in between. The germline gives CDR1 SNHLY, CDR2 FYNNEI. CDR3 length: 14 amino acids. Here the CDR3 reads CASTRAQGNQPQHF. CDR3 in DNA: TGTGCCAGCACCCGGGCCCAGGGCAATCAGCCCCAGCATTTT.

The chain is built from TRBV10-3 and TRBJ2-4, with D tentatively TRBD1 (7 bases). Germline loops: CDR1 ENHRY, CDR2 SYGVKD. The CDR3 is 15 amino acids. V was shortened by 0 bases and J by 5 bases, with 11 bases between the two germline ends. CDR3 sequence reads: CAISESDREENIQYF. DNA of the CDR3: TGTGCCATCAGTGAGTCAGACAGGGAGGAAAACATTCAGTACTTC.

This clonotype has only a few counts. The chain links TRBV28 to TRBJ2-1; a weak D match, TRBD2 (5 bases). CDR1 is MDHEN, CDR2 SYDVKM, per germline. The CDR3 is made up of 15 amino acids. The germline V and J ends were trimmed by 3 bases and 9 bases, with 18 bases remaining between them. The CDR3 sequence: CASSFLSQIAGEQFF. CDR3 DNA: TGTGCCAGCAGTTTTCTCAGTCAAATCGCGGGTGAGCAGTTCTTC.

The CDR3 loop is CASSSRWERRSFF. CDR3 nucleotide sequence: TGTGCCAGCAGTTCCCGCTGGGAGAGAAGATCTTTCTTT. The V and J genes are TRBV6-2 or TRBV6-3 and TRBJ1-1; D is undetermined. Germline V gene lookup returns CDR1 MNHEY and CDR2 SVGEGT. V was pared by 4 bases and J by 12 bases, with 18 bases between. The CDR3 sequence is 13 residues long.

This clonotype is a singleton in its sample. The gene calls are TRBV7-8 and TRBJ2-1, with D perhaps TRBD2 (6 bases). Deletions cut 5 bases from V and 6 bases from J, with 17 bases between. This CDR3 is built from 15 residues. From germline, CDR1 is SGHVS and CDR2 FQNEAQ. CDR3 sequence: CASSQNLAGRNEQFF. The DNA of the CDR3 is TGTGCCAGCAGCCAGAACCTGGCGGGGCGCAATGAGCAGTTCTTC.

In its sample, this clonotype was seen a few times. The CDR3 DNA follows: TGTGCCAGCAGTGCACATTGGACTAATGAAAAACTGTTTTTT. Its protein product is CASSAHWTNEKLFF. The genes are TRBV6-1 and TRBJ1-4; no clear D. The CDR3 runs to 14 residues. CDR1 and CDR2 (germline): MNHNS, SASEGT. The V gene lost 4 bases and the J gene lost 2 bases, with 8 bases spanning the gap.

This clonotype showed up many times. CDR3 DNA sequence: TGTGCCAGCAGCTTAGCGGGACCCAATTGGGGACAAGAGACCCAGTACTTC. Its protein product is CASSLAGPNWGQETQYF. The chain is built from TRBV7-8 and TRBJ2-5, with D possibly being TRBD1 or TRBD2 (5 bases each). From germline, CDR1 is SGHVS and CDR2 FQNEAQ. The CDR3 has 17 amino acids. The V gene lost 0 bases and the J gene lost 2 bases, with 16 bases spanning the gap.

This chain connects TRBV12-3 or TRBV12-4 to TRBJ2-5; 9 nucleotides align to TRBD1. V trimming: 4 bases; J trimming: 3 bases; junction bases outside the gene matches: 3. The CDR3 sequence is 14 residues long. The CDR3 reads CASSWRTGEETQYF. The CDR3 DNA sequence: TGTGCCAGCAGTTGGAGGACAGGGGAAGAGACCCAGTACTTC.

This clonotype was seen a few times. The genes are TRBV6-2 or TRBV6-3 and TRBJ2-7; maybe TRBD2 (6 bases). The V end lost 2 bases, the J end lost 1 base, and 9 bases lay between the germline ends. The CDR3 totals 14 residues. Germline CDR1 and CDR2: MNHEY and SVGEGT. The CDR3 spells CASSYPTRSYEQYF. DNA of the CDR3: TGTGCCAGCAGTTACCCGACTAGGTCCTACGAGCAGTACTTC.

This clonotype was seen a single time. This rearrangement joins TRBV19 to TRBJ2-7, with 7 bases that match TRBD2. V shed 1 base, J shed 2 bases, and the junction held 5 bases outside the gene matches. The CDR3 extends over 15 amino acids. Germline loops: CDR1 LNHDA, CDR2 SQIVND (reference sequence). Written as DNA, the CDR3 is TGTGCCAGTAGTATAGGCGCTAGCGGTCCCTACGAGCAGTACTTC. Translating gives CASSIGASGPYEQYF.

This clonotype was counted at least ten times. The chain joins TRBV7-2 to TRBJ1-5; 7 bases are a match to TRBD1. V dropped 2 bases and J dropped 6; count of bases not matched to a gene: 4. The germline V gene has CDR1 SGHTA and CDR2 FQGNSA. The CDR3 spans 14 residues. The CDR3 spells CASSLQGGSQPQHF. CDR3 nucleotides: TGTGCCAGCAGCTTACAGGGGGGCAGTCAGCCCCAGCATTTT.

The V gene is TRBV29-1, the J gene TRBJ2-1; 9 bases align to TRBD2. The CDR3 extends over 13 amino acids. Trimming at V came to 7 bases and at J to 7 bases, leaving 8 bases not matched to a gene. Germline V gives CDR1 SQVTM, CDR2 ANQGSEA. CDR3 loop: CSGGREGRNEQFF. In nucleotides, the CDR3 is TGCAGCGGGGGGCGGGAGGGAAGGAATGAGCAGTTCTTC.